This T cell receptor beta chain originates from a study of blood T cell repertoires in COVID-19 (TCRdb year 2020). Study-level background: Samples from collaborators originated in the United States, Italy and Spain and spanned both the acute and convalescent phases of COVID-19. The material from the prospective study consisted of cDNA or gDNA derived from T cells, B-cell-depleted T cells, or PBMCs. Deeply sampled blood TCRbeta repertoires from subjects exposed to, actively infected with, or recovered from COVID-19 were included in the dataset. A freely available public database, intended as a resource for researchers studying the immune response to SARS-CoV-2, is where the repertoires were released. Samples came from the ongoing ImmuneRACE study (first 160 participants) plus 1,254 subjects from 6 global collaborators. The sample metadata nearly always contained a de-identified subject ID, COVID-19 status, age in years and sex. HLA class I and class II types, where available, came from metadata supplied by the sample provider rather than from assay-based typing.

Participants in the prospective study were enrolled through a virtual design, were aged roughly 18 to 90 years, and lived in roughly 25 United States geographic areas. In the prospective study, cohorts were assigned on the basis of participant-reported clinical history obtained from a screening survey and a study questionnaire. Recovered participants in ImmuneRACE Cohort 3 were defined by two consecutive negative NP/OP PCR tests, clearance by a healthcare professional, or resolution of symptoms. Each participant in the prospective study had whole blood, serum and a nasopharyngeal or oropharyngeal swab collected by mobile phlebotomists. Participants in the prospective study had the option to provide additional blood draws and questionnaires over a roughly 2-month period. Prospective study blood samples were shipped either frozen or at room temperature before DNA extraction. As concerns this clone: It has no known antigen specificity. Base qualities are missing; no much larger clone stands one base away.

Via the germline V gene, CDR1 is SGHDN and CDR2 FVKESK. Trimming at the junction amounts to 4 bases on V and 4 bases on J, and the germline ends lie 10 bases apart. The CDR3 holds 13 amino acids from the cysteine to the phenylalanine. The only DNA kept is the CDR3, 39 bases in frame from the first base. TCRbeta CDR3 regions were amplified from genomic DNA using the immunoSEQ Assay, a bias-controlled multiplex PCR. The published analysis was carried out like this. Within the assay, amplification of reference gene primers was used to estimate how many nucleated cells each sample contained. Sequence reads were collapsed and filtered to measure the absolute abundance of every unique TCRbeta CDR3 rearrangement. Productive Simpson clonality was computed per sample as the square root of Simpson's diversity index over productive rearrangements. TCRdb carries this immuneACCESS record with in-frame sequences only. Its versions omit some clonotypes, under half of them owing to an unresolved V gene in the studies checked, with the rest unexplained. That table supplies the V and J calls and clone size; D and trimming were determined from the DNA. The sample includes around 450,000 clones, with around 91% observed a single time. The biggest ten clones account for about 0.6% of the sample.

The research as a whole found: Clinical and demographic metadata were provided uncurated, with the amount varying by source and participant.

This chain is built from TRBV14 and TRBJ1-1, with a weak D call of TRBD1 (6 bases match). Sequenced sample: PBMCs or T cells enriched from blood (not recorded which). The receptor was derived from a man younger than 35 who had recovered from COVID-19. CDR3 reads: CASSRKQGTEAFF. The base sequence is TGTGCCAGCAGCCGCAAACAGGGCACTGAAGCTTTCTTT.